This T cell receptor (beta chain) was recovered during a study of blood T cell repertoires in COVID-19. Looking at the study overall: From T cells, B-cell-depleted T cells, or PBMCs came the material, which was cDNA or gDNA.

The Seattle patients joined while their infection was active and were tracked longitudinally afterward. Under the authors' procedure: Nucleated cell counts were estimated from reference gene primer amplification. The repertoire was sequenced with immunoSEQ multiplex PCR; TCRdb's copy has only in-frame clones and lacks some. V, J and clone size were drawn from that table, and D and trimming were deduced from the DNA. The sample includes roughly 200,000 clones, around 81% seen only once; the top ten take approximately 10%. Germline CDR1 is LNHDA and CDR2 is SQIVND (reference sequence). The V and J ends lost 1 base and 9 bases respectively, with 19 bases between them. The CDR3 sequence is 16 residues long.

The chain joins TRBV19 to TRBJ2-1; TRBD2 might be the D (6 bases). The sample was peripheral blood. The source of this sequence is a woman aged 40 to 50 with COVID-19, enrolled during active disease. The CDR3 protein is CASSIGHAGNVGEQFF. In nucleotides, the CDR3 is TGTGCCAGTAGTATAGGACACGCGGGAAACGTGGGTGAGCAGTTCTTC.